Presented here are 32 T cell receptor beta chains from one specimen sequenced in a study of cytomegalovirus exposure and HLA in healthy donors. The study ran its PCR with 60 Vbeta and 13 Jbeta primers. Libraries were prepared by immunoSEQ multiplex PCR; TCRdb keeps only in-frame clonotypes and omits some of them. The sample comprises a few hundred thousand clones, around 83% of which are singletons, and roughly 1.5% rests with the top ten. Sequencing was carried out using PBMCs. The receptors were gathered from a girl between 5 and 17 years old in good health and CMV-seronegative.

This chain uses TRBV11-2 with TRBJ1-2, with 10 bases lining up with TRBD1. CDR3 size: 11 residues. Germline V CDR1 and CDR2: SGHAT, FQNNGV. The J segment lost 13 bases and the V segment lost 4 bases, leaving 3 bases of the junction unmatched. The CDR3 reads CASSWGQGLTF. The CDR3 nucleotides are TGTGCCAGCAGCTGGGGACAGGGGCTCACCTTC. Full variable domain (outside the CDR3, taken from reference TRBV11-2 and TRBJ1-2): EAGVAQSPRYKIIEKRQSVAFWCNPISGHATLYWYQQILGQGPKLLIQFQNNGVVDDSQLPKDRFSAERLKGVDSTLKIQPAKLEDSAVYLCASSWGQGLTFGSGTRLTVV.

This chain links TRBV28 with TRBJ1-2, with TRBD1 identical over 7 bases. The germline gives CDR1 MDHEN, CDR2 SYDVKM. V dropped 3 bases and J dropped 1; count of bases not matched to a gene: 8. This CDR3 has 16 residues. CDR3 nucleotide sequence: TGTGCCAGCAGTTTTCCGACAGGGCTTCGTAACTATGGCTACACCTTC. This gives the protein CASSFPTGLRNYGYTF.

The chain employs TRBV29-1 and TRBJ2-7; TRBD2 aligns across 12 bases. The CDR3 length is 16 residues. CDR1 SQVTM and CDR2 ANQGSEA come from the germline V gene. Losses at the gene ends were 5 bases for V and 5 bases for J; bases not matched to a gene: 13. The CDR3 nucleotides read TGCAGCGTTAAGAGACTAGCGGGAGATTCTGCCCACGAGCAGTACTTC. Amino acid sequence: CSVKRLAGDSAHEQYF.

The V and J genes are TRBV29-1 and TRBJ1-2; D call uncertain. CDR1 is SQVTM, CDR2 ANQGSEA, per germline. The CDR3 sequence is 13 residues long. V lost 3 bases, J lost 0 bases, and 8 bases lay in between. CDR3 DNA sequence: TGCAGCGTTGATCCTGCAGCTAACTATGGCTACACCTTC. Its protein product is CSVDPAANYGYTF.

The J gene is TRBJ2-7, the V gene TRBV28; D is unclear. The ends were cut back, 4 bases at V and 3 bases at J, with 10 bases in the middle. The CDR3 extends over 13 amino acids. Germline lookup yields CDR1 MDHEN and CDR2 SYDVKM. CDR3 sequence (DNA): TGTGCCAGCAGTTCAACAGAGTACTACGAGCAGTACTTC. It translates to CASSSTEYYEQYF.

The chain combines TRBV28 with TRBJ2-3, with D perhaps TRBD2 (5 bases). This CDR3 region has 15 residues. Between the trimmed V and J ends, which lost 4 bases and 6 bases, there was a span of 17 bases. The germline V gene has CDR1 MDHEN and CDR2 SYDVKM. CDR3 coding DNA: TGTGCCAGCAGTTCGCCGACGGGGAGATCGGATACGCAGTATTTT. Protein: CASSSPTGRSDTQYF.

V is TRBV6-6 and J is TRBJ2-2; D is undetermined. The germline V and J ends were trimmed by 6 bases and 6 bases, with 8 bases remaining between them. Germline assignment: CDR1 MNHNY and CDR2 SVGAGI (reference sequence). The CDR3 covers 12 residues. CDR3 in amino acids: CASRDTAGELFF. DNA of the CDR3: TGTGCCAGCAGAGATACGGCCGGGGAGCTGTTTTTT.

The chain uses TRBV27 and TRBJ2-3; D perhaps matches TRBD1 (6 bases). The germline gives CDR1 MNHEY, CDR2 SMNVEV (reference sequence). Trimming shortened V by 7 bases and J by 6 bases, and 17 bases separated the two germline ends. The CDR3 runs 14 residues. The CDR3 protein is CASTPTGSPDTQYF. CDR3 in DNA: TGTGCCAGCACCCCAACAGGGTCCCCGGATACGCAGTATTTT.

The V and J genes are TRBV6-5 and TRBJ2-3, with D tentatively TRBD2 (6 bases). This CDR3 spans 15 amino acids. V lost 5 bases, J lost 3 bases, and 15 bases lay in between. CDR1 is MNHEY and CDR2 is SVGAGI in the germline V gene. The CDR3 coding sequence is TGTGCCAGCAGTCGACTAGGAGCTGCAACAGATACGCAGTATTTT. Translation gives CASSRLGAATDTQYF.

V is TRBV6-5 and J is TRBJ1-5; D remains unclear. The length of the CDR3 is 13 residues. V lost 5 bases, J lost 0 bases, and 5 bases lay in between. The germline V gene encodes CDR1 MNHEY and CDR2 SVGAGI. The CDR3 DNA reads TGTGCCAGCAGTACAGTTAGCAATCAGCCCCAGCATTTT. It yields the protein CASSTVSNQPQHF.

This chain links TRBV6-6 with TRBJ1-1, with D uncertain. V was cut by 5 bases and J by 4 bases, with 11 bases left in between. There are 13 residues in the CDR3. Germline CDR1 reads MNHNY; CDR2 reads SVGAGI (reference sequence). The CDR3 here is CASSPKAGTEAFF. For the CDR3, the DNA is TGTGCCAGCAGTCCCAAGGCGGGCACTGAAGCTTTCTTT.

CDR3 loop: CASSQGQTFSEAFF. The CDR3 nucleotides are TGCGCCAGCAGCCAAGGACAGACATTTTCTGAAGCTTTCTTT. The rearrangement uses TRBV4-3 and TRBJ1-1; perhaps TRBD1 as D (5 bases). Looked up from germline, CDR1 is LGHNA and CDR2 is YSLEER. The CDR3 is made up of 14 amino acids. Trimming took 1 base from V and 6 from J, leaving 12 bases between them.

There are a few counts of this clone. This CDR3 reads CASSPLTGGDYNEQFF. The CDR3 DNA sequence: TGCGCCAGCAGCCCGCTGACAGGGGGAGACTACAATGAGCAGTTCTTC. The chain links TRBV5-1 to TRBJ2-1; TRBD1 matches 9 bases. V lost 4 bases and J lost 3; bases outside the gene matches: 8. From germline, CDR1 is SGHRS and CDR2 YFSETQ. This CDR3 contains 16 residues.

The chain employs TRBV4-3 and TRBJ2-5, with D possibly matching TRBD2 (6 bases). The ends were cut back, 3 bases at V and 4 bases at J, with 18 bases in the middle. CDR1 is LGHNA and CDR2 is YSLEER in the germline V gene. The CDR3 runs to 16 residues. CDR3 in amino acids: CASSQGAGPGIETQYF. In DNA, the CDR3 is TGCGCCAGCAGCCAGGGCGCGGGGCCAGGGATAGAGACCCAGTACTTC.

The genes are TRBV7-2 and TRBJ1-5; D unclear. The CDR3 sequence is 13 residues long. Germline lookup yields CDR1 SGHTA and CDR2 FQGNSA. The V end was cut by 5 bases, the J end by 3 bases, with 8 bases between. Here the CDR3 reads CASSPQINQPQHF. Here the CDR3 DNA reads TGTGCCAGCAGCCCGCAGATCAATCAGCCCCAGCATTTT.

The chain has TRBV7-9 and TRBJ1-4; 12 bases map to TRBD1. There are 15 residues in the CDR3. In germline, CDR1 is SEHNR, CDR2 FQNEAQ (reference sequence). The V segment lost 5 bases and the J segment 7 bases; nucleotides outside the gene matches: 5. CDR3 loop: CASSRDRGRGEKLFF. DNA of the CDR3: TGTGCCAGCAGCCGGGACAGGGGGCGCGGTGAAAAACTGTTTTTT.

V usage is TRBV2 and J usage is TRBJ2-5; D remains ambiguous. Germline CDR1 reads SNHLY; CDR2 reads FYNNEI. V was cut by 4 bases and J by 2 bases, with 8 bases left in between. The CDR3 has 13 residues. The DNA for the CDR3 is TGTGCCAGCAGTGCGGTGAGGCAAGAGACCCAGTACTTC. Residues: CASSAVRQETQYF.

V gene TRBV7-9 combines with J gene TRBJ2-1; 11 bases line up with TRBD2. The germline gives CDR1 SEHNR, CDR2 FQNEAQ (reference sequence). The CDR3 spans 15 residues. The J segment lost 9 bases and the V segment lost 2 bases, leaving 6 bases of the junction unmatched. The CDR3 DNA sequence: TGTGCCAGCAGCTTACGTAGCGGGGGGGTTGGTGAGCAGTTCTTC. This codes for CASSLRSGGVGEQFF.

This chain links TRBV10-1 with TRBJ1-1; no clear D. Trimming removed 0 bases from V and 4 bases from J, with 9 bases in between. Germline values: CDR1 WNHNN, CDR2 SYGVQD (reference sequence). This CDR3 has 14 amino acids. The CDR3 coding sequence is TGCGCCAGCAGTGAGTCCCCGACGGGCACTGAAGCTTTCTTT. Its protein product is CASSESPTGTEAFF.

The chain employs TRBV15 and TRBJ1-1; maybe TRBD1 (5 bases). Germline V gene sequence: CDR1 LNHNV, CDR2 YYDKDF (reference sequence). Trimming removed 0 bases from V and 1 base from J, with 12 bases in between. The CDR3 has 16 amino acids. CDR3 in amino acids: CATSRDQGVENTEAFF. The CDR3 nucleotides read TGTGCCACCAGCAGAGACCAGGGTGTGGAGAACACTGAAGCTTTCTTT.

The chain carries TRBV7-8 and TRBJ1-5, with D perhaps matching TRBD1 (6 bases). CDR1 SGHVS and CDR2 FQNEAQ come from the germline V gene. Trimming shortened V by 5 bases and J by 3 bases, and 11 bases separated the two germline ends. This CDR3 has 14 residues. The CDR3 spells CASSGRGSNQPQHF. The CDR3 DNA sequence: TGTGCCAGCAGCGGCAGGGGATCCAATCAGCCCCAGCATTTT.

The CDR3: CASSFFGTLRTDTQYF. DNA for the CDR3: TGTGCCAGCAGCTTTTTCGGGACTTTAAGGACAGATACGCAGTATTTT. The chain couples TRBV7-9 to TRBJ2-3; tentative D call: TRBD2 (6 bases). In germline, CDR1 is SEHNR, CDR2 FQNEAQ (reference sequence). The CDR3 loop spans 16 amino acids. V was cut by 3 bases and J by 3 bases, with 16 bases left in between.

The rearrangement joins TRBV28 to TRBJ2-2, with a tentative D call TRBD2 (5 bases). The ends were cut back, 7 bases at V and 5 bases at J, with 14 bases in the middle. This CDR3 is 14 amino acids long. The germline V gene encodes CDR1 MDHEN and CDR2 SYDVKM. The chain's CDR3 is CASIFSGRTGELFF. The CDR3 region has the DNA TGTGCCAGCATTTTTTCGGGGAGAACCGGGGAGCTGTTTTTT.

This clone was detected once. V gene TRBV7-2 combines with J gene TRBJ2-5; D may be TRBD2 (6 bases). Germline CDR1 reads SGHTA; CDR2 reads FQGNSA. The length of the CDR3 is 15 residues. Trimming removed 4 bases at V and 4 bases at J, with 16 bases between. The CDR3 bases are TGTGCCAGCAGCTGGGAGGACTTCGGTCGAGAGACCCAGTACTTC. It translates to CASSWEDFGRETQYF.

The rearrangement links TRBV28 to TRBJ2-7; a weak D match, TRBD1 (6 bases). Germline lookup yields CDR1 MDHEN and CDR2 SYDVKM. The CDR3 sequence is 17 residues long. Trimming took off 4 bases at V and 2 bases at J, with 21 bases between the two ends. As DNA, the CDR3 is TGTGCCAGCAGTTCCCCGAGAAGGGGGAGAGGACCCTACGAGCAGTACTTC. Translated, it gives CASSSPRRGRGPYEQYF.

The chain recombines TRBV5-1 with TRBJ2-7; TRBD2 matches at 14 bases. V shed 3 bases and J 10 bases; nucleotides not matched to a gene: 6. Germline values: CDR1 SGHRS, CDR2 YFSETQ. The CDR3 contains 14 residues. The CDR3 nucleotides read TGCGCCAGCAGCTCGGGACTAGCGGGAGAGGAACAGTACTTC. Encoded protein: CASSSGLAGEEQYF. Variable domain in full (rest from reference TRBV5-1 and TRBJ2-7): KAGVTQTPRYLIKTRGQQVTLSCSPISGHRSVSWYQQTPGQGLQFLFEYFSETQRNKGNFPGRFSGRQFSNSRSEMNVSTLELGDSALYLCASSSGLAGEEQYFGPGTRLTVT.

This clone has only a few counts. CDR3 sequence (DNA): TGTGCCAGCACTCGGGGCGGGACAGGGGGGACCGGGGAGCTGTTTTTT. This translates into CASTRGGTGGTGELFF. The genes are TRBV28 and TRBJ2-2, with 11 bases identical to TRBD1. The CDR3 contains 16 residues. Germline V gene lookup returns CDR1 MDHEN and CDR2 SYDVKM. J gave up 5 bases and V 7 bases, and 9 bases lay outside the gene matches.

This rearrangement joins TRBV30 to TRBJ1-1; D is unclear. CDR1 is GTSNPN, CDR2 SVGIG, per germline (reference sequence). The CDR3 has 13 amino acids. Trimming pared 3 bases from V and 1 base from J, leaving 9 bases between. The CDR3 is CAWRAVGNTEAFF. The CDR3 bases are TGTGCCTGGAGGGCGGTCGGGAACACTGAAGCTTTCTTT.

The chain joins TRBV7-9 to TRBJ2-1; TRBD2 aligns across 9 bases. Trimming at V came to 4 bases and at J to 8 bases, leaving 15 bases not matched to a gene. In germline, CDR1 is SEHNR, CDR2 FQNEAQ (reference sequence). The length of the CDR3 is 17 residues. The CDR3: CASSSARRGGRAYEQFF. CDR3 nucleotides: TGTGCCAGCAGCTCGGCACGGAGGGGCGGGAGGGCGTATGAGCAGTTCTTC.

The sample holds a few counts of this clone. V and J are TRBV14 and TRBJ1-4; 9 bases line up with TRBD1. Trimming cost V 1 base and J 7 bases; bases outside gene matches: 10. CDR3 length equals 17 residues. Per the germline V gene, CDR1 is SGHDN and CDR2 is FVKESK. This chain's CDR3 is CASSQGIQGAVVEKLFF. The CDR3 nucleotides are TGTGCCAGCAGCCAAGGCATACAGGGGGCGGTGGTTGAAAAACTGTTTTTT.

The chain employs TRBV11-2 and TRBJ2-7; D perhaps matches TRBD2 (6 bases). CDR3 size: 14 residues. The ends were cut back, 5 bases at V and 2 bases at J, with 13 bases in the middle. Germline CDR1 is SGHAT and CDR2 is FQNNGV. CDR3 sequence (DNA): TGTGCCAGCAGCCCTGCCGGGGGTACCTACGAGCAGTACTTC. This sequence encodes CASSPAGGTYEQYF.

This sequence joins TRBV11-2 and TRBJ1-3; D gene ambiguous. This CDR3 has 15 amino acids. Germline values: CDR1 SGHAT, CDR2 FQNNGV. V lost 6 bases, J lost 0 bases, and 12 bases lay in between. CDR3 sequence (DNA): TGTGCCAGCAGACCTGACACTTACTCTGGAAACACCATATATTTT. Its translation: CASRPDTYSGNTIYF. Full variable domain (outside the CDR3, taken from reference TRBV11-2 and TRBJ1-3): EAGVAQSPRYKIIEKRQSVAFWCNPISGHATLYWYQQILGQGPKLLIQFQNNGVVDDSQLPKDRFSAERLKGVDSTLKIQPAKLEDSAVYLCASRPDTYSGNTIYFGEGSWLTVV.